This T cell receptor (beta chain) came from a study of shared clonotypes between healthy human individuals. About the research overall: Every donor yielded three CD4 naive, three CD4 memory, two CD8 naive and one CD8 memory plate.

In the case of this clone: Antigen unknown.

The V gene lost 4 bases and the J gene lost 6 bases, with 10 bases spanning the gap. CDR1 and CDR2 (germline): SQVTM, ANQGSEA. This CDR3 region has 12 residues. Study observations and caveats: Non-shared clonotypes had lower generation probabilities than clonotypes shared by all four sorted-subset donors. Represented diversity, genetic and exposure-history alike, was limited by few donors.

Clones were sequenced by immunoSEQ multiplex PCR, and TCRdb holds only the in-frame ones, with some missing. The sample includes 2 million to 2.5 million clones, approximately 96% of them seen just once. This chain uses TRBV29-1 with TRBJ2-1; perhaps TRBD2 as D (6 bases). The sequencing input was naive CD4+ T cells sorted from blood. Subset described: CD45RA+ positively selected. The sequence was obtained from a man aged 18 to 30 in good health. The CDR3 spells CSVGRGTNEQFF. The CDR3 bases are TGCAGCGTTGGGCGGGGCACCAATGAGCAGTTCTTC.